These 10 T cell receptor beta chains were sequenced from one sample in a study of blood T cell repertoires in COVID-19. The assay was immunoSEQ multiplex PCR, and TCRdb's table has in-frame clones only and misses some. Of hundreds of thousands of clones detected, 80% to 85% appear once; the ten largest clones hold less than 20%. The sequenced sample was peripheral blood. The receptor source for this set is a man aged 25 to 45 with active or convalescent COVID-19.

CDR3 DNA: TGTGCCAGCAGTATGGGGCGGGAACGTGAGCAGTTCTTC. Amino acid sequence: CASSMGREREQFF. The chain couples TRBV6-5 to TRBJ2-1, with D perhaps matching TRBD2 (6 bases). CDR1 and CDR2 (germline): MNHEY, SVGAGI. The length of the CDR3 is 13 residues. V was clipped by 5 bases and J by 9 bases, with 14 bases between them.

V usage is TRBV7-3 and J usage is TRBJ1-4; TRBD1 might be the D (5 bases). Looked up from germline, CDR1 is SGHTA and CDR2 is FQGTGA. This CDR3 has 15 residues. Trimming left V 0 bases short and J 5 bases short, with 10 bases between. Here the CDR3 DNA reads TGTGCCAGCAGCTTAACGGCAGGGCCAAATGAAAAACTGTTTTTT. Translation: CASSLTAGPNEKLFF.

The chain has TRBV15 and TRBJ2-4, with 7 bases fitting TRBD2. Germline values: CDR1 LNHNV, CDR2 YYDKDF (reference sequence). This CDR3 contains 19 residues. V lost 4 bases, J lost 8 bases, and 23 bases stayed unmatched. CDR3 bases: TGTGCCACCAGCACAGGCGATCGGGGCGGGAGTGGGTTTACGGACATTCAGTACTTC. Its translation is CATSTGDRGGSGFTDIQYF.

The rearrangement joins TRBV24-1 to TRBJ1-1, with 11 bases fitting TRBD1. The ends lost 2 bases at V and 11 bases at J; junction bases unmatched: 6. Germline V gene sequence: CDR1 KGHDR, CDR2 SFDVKD. CDR3 length equals 14 residues. CDR3 nucleotides: TGTGCCACCAGTGATTCCGGGACAGGGGGTCGGGCTTTCTTT. Its protein product is CATSDSGTGGRAFF.

The V call is TRBV30, the J call TRBJ1-2; D remains unclear. Germline V lookup: CDR1 GTSNPN, CDR2 SVGIG (reference sequence). V shed 1 base and J shed 0 bases, with 3 bases lying between them. The CDR3 is 12 amino acids. Here the CDR3 reads CAWSDTNYGYTF. DNA of the CDR3: TGTGCCTGGAGTGATACTAACTATGGCTACACCTTC. Variable domain in full (rest from reference TRBV30 and TRBJ1-2): SQTIHQWPATLVQPVGSPLSLECTVEGTSNPNLYWYRQAAGRGLQLLFYSVGIGQISSEVPQNLSASRPQDRQFILSSKKLLLSDSGFYLCAWSDTNYGYTFGSGTRLTVV.

The chain links TRBV5-1 to TRBJ2-1; 12 nucleotides line up with TRBD2. The CDR3 extends over 20 amino acids. V lost 4 bases, J lost 0 bases, and 14 bases stayed unmatched. Per germline, CDR1 SGHRS and CDR2 YFSETQ. The CDR3 region is CASSISGLAGGTSSYNEQFF. The CDR3 DNA is TGCGCCAGCAGCATATCCGGGCTAGCGGGAGGGACGAGCTCCTACAATGAGCAGTTCTTC.

The rearrangement joins TRBV16 to TRBJ1-3; D gene unclear. The CDR3 contains 17 residues. V lost 3 bases and J 2 bases, leaving 17 bases between the germline ends. Germline CDR1 KGHSY, CDR2 FQNENV. As DNA, the CDR3 is TGTGCCAGCAGCCACCTCTACCACGGGAGGCCTGGAAACACCATATATTTT. It translates to CASSHLYHGRPGNTIYF.

V usage is TRBV18 and J usage is TRBJ2-1, with 10 bases identical to TRBD2. The germline V gene has CDR1 KGHSH and CDR2 LQKENI. V lost 8 bases and J lost 6; bases outside the gene matches: 16. CDR3 length: 17 amino acids. DNA for the CDR3: TGTGCCAGCCAGGGCCCTACAGCGGGGGGGCCGGGCAATGAGCAGTTCTTC. As protein: CASQGPTAGGPGNEQFF.

The chain links TRBV18 to TRBJ2-1; TRBD1 is a possible D gene (7 bases). Trimming took off 4 bases at V and 9 bases at J, with 16 bases between the two ends. This CDR3 contains 14 residues. The germline V gene has CDR1 KGHSH and CDR2 LQKENI. CDR3 DNA: TGTGCCAGCTCACAAACAACAGGGGAGGCTGAGCAGTTCTTC. Protein sequence: CASSQTTGEAEQFF.

The chain has TRBV24-1 and TRBJ1-1, with 7 bases lining up with TRBD1. The CDR3 consists of 11 residues. Unmatched junction bases numbered 1, after V lost 6 bases and J lost 7 bases. Germline assignment: CDR1 KGHDR and CDR2 SFDVKD. CDR3 sequence reads: CATSRDSEAFF. In DNA form, the CDR3 reads TGTGCCACCAGTCGGGACAGTGAAGCTTTCTTT.